The text below deals with one TCR beta chain. The antigen is unknown. TCR beta CDR3 regions were amplified from RNA transcripts. TCR CDR3 regions were first amplified by RT-PCR with HTBI primers. Each CDR3 protein is one row after TCRdb ran MiXCR on the multiplex PCR reads. The sample lists some 500,000 distinct CDR3 sequences; about an eighth were seen once. This sample is drawn from a study of T cells in Graves' hyperthyroidism and ophthalmopathy. It was considered stable Graves' hyperthyroidism when ophthalmopathy did not progress within 18 months. Lactation, pregnancy, other autoimmune disease or uncontrolled infection excluded patients. The PBMCs were sourced from fresh peripheral blood (around 9.9 ml). General observations from the study: Expanded thyroid clonotypes (above 0.001) were mostly also found in blood.

The CDR3 is 15 amino acids. The germline V gene encodes CDR1 DFQATT and CDR2 SNEGSKA (reference sequence). The J segment lost 6 bases and the V segment lost 6 bases, leaving 7 bases of the junction unmatched. The receptor was derived from a young woman with Graves' hyperthyroidism. V is TRBV20-1 and J is TRBJ2-3; TRBD2 agrees at 15 bases. Sequencing was carried out using blood. The CDR3 DNA is TGCAGTGCCGTGCCCGGGACTAGCGGGGGGGATACGCAGTATTTT. It yields the protein CSAVPGTSGGDTQYF.